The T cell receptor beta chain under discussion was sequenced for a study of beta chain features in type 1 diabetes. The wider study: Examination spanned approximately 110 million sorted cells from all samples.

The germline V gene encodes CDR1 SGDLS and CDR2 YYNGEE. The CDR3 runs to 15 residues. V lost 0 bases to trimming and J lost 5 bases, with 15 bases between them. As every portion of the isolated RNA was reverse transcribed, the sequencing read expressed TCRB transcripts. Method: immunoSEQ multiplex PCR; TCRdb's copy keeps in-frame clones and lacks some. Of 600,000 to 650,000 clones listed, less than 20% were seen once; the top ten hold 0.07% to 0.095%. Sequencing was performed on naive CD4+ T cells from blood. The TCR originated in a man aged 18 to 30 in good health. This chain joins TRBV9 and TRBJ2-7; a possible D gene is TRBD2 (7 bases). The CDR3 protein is CASSVEGRGVHEQYF. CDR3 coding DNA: TGTGCCAGCAGCGTAGAAGGGAGGGGGGTCCACGAGCAGTACTTC.